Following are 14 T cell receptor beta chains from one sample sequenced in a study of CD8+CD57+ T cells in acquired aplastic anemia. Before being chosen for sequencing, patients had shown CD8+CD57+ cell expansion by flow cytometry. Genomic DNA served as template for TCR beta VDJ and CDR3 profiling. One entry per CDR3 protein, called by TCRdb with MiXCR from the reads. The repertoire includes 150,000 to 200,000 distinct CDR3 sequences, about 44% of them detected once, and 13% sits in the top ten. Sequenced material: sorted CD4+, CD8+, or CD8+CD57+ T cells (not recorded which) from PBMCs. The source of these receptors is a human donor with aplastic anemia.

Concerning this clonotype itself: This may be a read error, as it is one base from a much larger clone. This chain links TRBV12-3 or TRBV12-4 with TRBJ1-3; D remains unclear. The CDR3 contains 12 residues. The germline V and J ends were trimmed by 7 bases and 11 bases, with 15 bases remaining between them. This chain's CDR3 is CASNLGVNAIYF. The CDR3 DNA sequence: TGTGCCAGCAATTTGGGAGTTAACGCCATATATTTT.

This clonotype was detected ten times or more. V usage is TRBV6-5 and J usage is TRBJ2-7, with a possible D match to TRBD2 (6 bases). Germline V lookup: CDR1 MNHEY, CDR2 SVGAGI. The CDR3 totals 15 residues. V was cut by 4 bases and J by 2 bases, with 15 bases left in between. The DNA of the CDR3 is TGTGCCAGCAGTTCACAATGGAGGGGTGCCTACGAGCAGTACTTC. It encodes CASSSQWRGAYEQYF.

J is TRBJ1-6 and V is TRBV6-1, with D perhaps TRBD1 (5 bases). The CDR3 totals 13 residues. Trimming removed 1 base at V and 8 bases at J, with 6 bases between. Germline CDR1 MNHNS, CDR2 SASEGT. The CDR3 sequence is CASSEGGYSPLHF. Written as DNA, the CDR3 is TGTGCCAGCAGTGAAGGGGGGTATTCACCCCTCCACTTT.

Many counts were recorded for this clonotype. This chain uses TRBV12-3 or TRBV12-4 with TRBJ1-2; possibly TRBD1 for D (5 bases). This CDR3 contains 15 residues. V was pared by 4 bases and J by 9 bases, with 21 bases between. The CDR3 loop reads CASSSSARQLSRYTF. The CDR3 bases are TGTGCCAGCAGTTCGTCTGCTCGACAGTTATCGCGCTACACCTTC.

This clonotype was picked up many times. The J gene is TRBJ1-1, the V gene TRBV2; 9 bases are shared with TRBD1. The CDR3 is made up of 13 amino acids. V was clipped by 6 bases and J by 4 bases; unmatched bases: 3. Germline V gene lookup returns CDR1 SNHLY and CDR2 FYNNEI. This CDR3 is CASRQGAFTEAFF. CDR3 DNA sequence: TGTGCCAGCAGACAGGGGGCGTTCACTGAAGCTTTCTTT. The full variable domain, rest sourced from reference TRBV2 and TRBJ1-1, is EPEVTQTPSHQVTQMGQEVILRCVPISNHLYFYWYRQILGQKVEFLVSFYNNEISEKSEIFDDQFSVERPDGSNFTLKIRSTKLEDSAMYFCASRQGAFTEAFFGQGTRLTVV.

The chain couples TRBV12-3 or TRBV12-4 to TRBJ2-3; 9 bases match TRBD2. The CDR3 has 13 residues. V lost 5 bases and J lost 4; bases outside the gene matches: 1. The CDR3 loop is CASSQRGADTQYF. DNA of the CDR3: TGTGCCAGCAGTCAGCGGGGGGCAGATACGCAGTATTTT.

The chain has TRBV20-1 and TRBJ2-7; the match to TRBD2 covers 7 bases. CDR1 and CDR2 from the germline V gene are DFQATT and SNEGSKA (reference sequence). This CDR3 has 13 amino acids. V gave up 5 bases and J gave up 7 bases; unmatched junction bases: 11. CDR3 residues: CSADGTTTREQYF. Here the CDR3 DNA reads TGCAGTGCTGACGGGACTACTACGAGGGAGCAGTACTTC.

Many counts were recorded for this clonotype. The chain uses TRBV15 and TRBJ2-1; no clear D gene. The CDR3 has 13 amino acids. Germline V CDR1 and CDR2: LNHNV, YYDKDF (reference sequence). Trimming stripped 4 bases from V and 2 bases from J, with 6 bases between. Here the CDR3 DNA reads TGTGCCACCAGCATCAAAGCCTACAATGAGCAGTTCTTC. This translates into CATSIKAYNEQFF.

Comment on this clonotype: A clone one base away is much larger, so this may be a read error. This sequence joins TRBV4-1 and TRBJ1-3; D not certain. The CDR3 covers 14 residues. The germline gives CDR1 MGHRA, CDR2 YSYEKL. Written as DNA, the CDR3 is TGCGCCAGCAGCCAAGATCAGGCTGGAAGCACCATATATTTT. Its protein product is CASSQDQAGSTIYF.

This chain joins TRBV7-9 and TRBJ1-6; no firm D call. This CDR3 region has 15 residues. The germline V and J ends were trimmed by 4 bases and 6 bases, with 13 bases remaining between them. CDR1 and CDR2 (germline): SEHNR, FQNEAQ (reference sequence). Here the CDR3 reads CASSSLWSPNSPLHF. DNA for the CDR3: TGTGCCAGCAGCTCCCTGTGGTCCCCTAATTCACCCCTCCACTTT.

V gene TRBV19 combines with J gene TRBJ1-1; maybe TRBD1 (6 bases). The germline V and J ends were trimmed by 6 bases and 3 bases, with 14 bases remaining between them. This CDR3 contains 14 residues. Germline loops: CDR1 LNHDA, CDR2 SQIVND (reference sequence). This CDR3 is CASRGSGTHTEAFF. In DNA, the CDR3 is TGTGCCAGTAGGGGATCCGGGACACACACTGAAGCTTTCTTT.

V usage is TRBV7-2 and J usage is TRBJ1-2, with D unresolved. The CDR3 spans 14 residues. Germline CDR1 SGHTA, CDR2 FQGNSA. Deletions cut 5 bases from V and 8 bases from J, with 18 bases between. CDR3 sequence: CASSGTGDTDGYTF. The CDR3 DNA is TGTGCCAGCAGCGGAACGGGAGACACCGACGGCTACACCTTC.

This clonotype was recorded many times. The CDR3 protein is CSARVGVRETQYF. For the CDR3, the DNA is TGCAGTGCCCGAGTAGGGGTGCGGGAGACCCAGTACTTC. The V and J genes are TRBV20-1 and TRBJ2-5, with a tentative D call TRBD1 (5 bases). The CDR3 covers 13 residues. With 6 bases removed from V and 5 bases from J, the gap between germline ends came to 16 bases. The germline gives CDR1 DFQATT, CDR2 SNEGSKA (reference sequence).

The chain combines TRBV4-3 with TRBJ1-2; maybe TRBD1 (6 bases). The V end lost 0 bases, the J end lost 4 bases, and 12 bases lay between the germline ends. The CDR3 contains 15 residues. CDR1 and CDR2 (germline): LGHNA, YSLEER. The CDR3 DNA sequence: TGCGCCAGCAGCCAAGAGATAACAGGGTTCTATGGCTACACCTTC. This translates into CASSQEITGFYGYTF.